The 21 T cell receptor beta chains below all came from one sample that was sequenced in a study of response to subunit inactivated influenza vaccine. TCRdb reprocessed the RT-PCR reads with MiXCR, giving one entry per CDR3 protein. The table records 150,000 to 200,000 distinct CDR3 sequences, around a tenth of them present only once. Sequencing used non-naive T cells sorted from PBMCs, obtained on the day of vaccination. The source of these receptors is a man aged 45-65 years who received an inactivated influenza vaccine.

A few counts support this clonotype. The genes are TRBV30 and TRBJ1-5; the match to TRBD1 covers 7 bases. This CDR3 is built from 13 residues. Germline V gene sequence: CDR1 GTSNPN, CDR2 SVGIG (reference sequence). V was clipped by 2 bases and J by 7 bases; unmatched bases: 5. In nucleotides, the CDR3 is TGTGCCTGGAGTCGACAGGGATACCAGCCCCAGCATTTT. Residues: CAWSRQGYQPQHF.

This clonotype showed up just a few times. The chain recombines TRBV28 with TRBJ2-7; 7 nucleotides line up with TRBD1. The CDR3 spans 13 residues. V lost 6 bases to trimming and J lost 2 bases; unmatched junction nucleotides: 4. CDR1 and CDR2 from the germline V gene are MDHEN and SYDVKM. Written as DNA, the CDR3 is TGTGCCAGCAGCAGACAGGGAACCTACGAGCAGTACTTC. Protein: CASSRQGTYEQYF.

V and J are TRBV19 and TRBJ2-5; 8 bases map to TRBD1. The germline CDR1 and CDR2 sequences are LNHDA and SQIVND (reference sequence). CDR3 length: 15 amino acids. V dropped 8 bases and J dropped 7; count of bases not matched to a gene: 15. CDR3 bases: TGTGCCAGTTCTCTACAGGGGGAGTCGTTCGGGACCCAGTACTTC. This translates into CASSLQGESFGTQYF.

This clonotype was counted at least ten times. The J gene is TRBJ2-6, the V gene TRBV11-1, with D possibly TRBD1 on 6 matching bases. Germline CDR1 SGHAT, CDR2 FQDESV (reference sequence). The CDR3 sequence is 20 residues long. V lost 5 bases and J lost 0, with 23 bases in between. The CDR3 DNA reads TGTGCCAGCAGCACCGGACAGAATATAAACCCACTCTCTGGGGCCAACGTCCTGACTTTC. This translates into CASSTGQNINPLSGANVLTF.

The CDR3 DNA sequence: TGCAGTGCTAGAGAAGGAAACACTGAAGCTTTCTTT. Its translation: CSAREGNTEAFF. V usage is TRBV20-1 and J usage is TRBJ1-1; D gene ambiguous. The CDR3 extends over 12 amino acids. V was cut by 0 bases and J by 2 bases, with 4 bases left in between. The germline CDR1 and CDR2 sequences are DFQATT and SNEGSKA (reference sequence).

This clonotype was counted a few times. The chain joins TRBV6-1 to TRBJ1-5; 7 bases line up with TRBD1. The CDR3 is 19 amino acids. Germline CDR1 is MNHNS and CDR2 is SASEGT. The junction had 16 bases not matched to a gene; V was cut back by 5 bases and J by 0 bases. For the CDR3, the DNA is TGTGCCAGCAGTCAGGAGCCTGGACAGGAGAGATATAGCAATCAGCCCCAGCATTTT. Amino acids: CASSQEPGQERYSNQPQHF.

Only a few counts were recorded for this clonotype. A clone one base away is much larger, so this may be a read error. The chain uses TRBV28 and TRBJ2-2; perhaps TRBD1 as D (5 bases). The germline V gene has CDR1 MDHEN and CDR2 SYDVKM. This CDR3 has 13 residues. V lost 6 bases and J 7 bases, leaving 12 bases between the germline ends. CDR3 sequence: CASSQGAVGELFF. The CDR3, as DNA: TGTGCCAGCAGCCAAGGGGCGGTCGGGGAGCTGTTTTTT.

The chain recombines TRBV7-9 with TRBJ1-2, with a tentative D call TRBD1 (6 bases). V was shortened by 4 bases and J by 4 bases, with 13 bases between the two germline ends. This CDR3 is built from 14 residues. Germline V CDR1 and CDR2: SEHNR, FQNEAQ (reference sequence). The CDR3 bases are TGTGCCAGCAGCTCTCCGACAGGTCTCTATGGCTACACCTTC. Residues: CASSSPTGLYGYTF.

This clonotype was detected a few times. The CDR3, as DNA: TGCGCCAGCAGCTCAGATACAGGGTTGGAGACCCAGTACTTC. Translated: CASSSDTGLETQYF. The rearrangement joins TRBV5-1 to TRBJ2-5; D might be TRBD1 (6 bases). The CDR3 covers 14 residues. Germline V gives CDR1 SGHRS, CDR2 YFSETQ. Trimming took 3 bases from V and 5 from J, leaving 14 bases between them.

This chain links TRBV28 with TRBJ2-4; tentative D call: TRBD2 (6 bases). The V end was cut by 2 bases, the J end by 6 bases, with 14 bases between. Per germline, CDR1 MDHEN and CDR2 SYDVKM. This CDR3 is 15 amino acids long. This CDR3 reads CASSLTGVGRNIQYF. In nucleotides, the CDR3 is TGTGCCAGCAGTTTAACGGGGGTAGGGAGAAACATTCAGTACTTC.

This clonotype appeared many times. V is TRBV20-1 and J is TRBJ2-7; 11 positions match TRBD2. The germline V gene encodes CDR1 DFQATT and CDR2 SNEGSKA (reference sequence). The junction had 5 bases not matched to a gene; V was cut back by 5 bases and J by 2 bases. There are 14 residues in the CDR3. The CDR3 is CSALGTSGTYEQYF. The CDR3 nucleotides read TGCAGTGCTCTCGGGACTAGCGGAACCTACGAGCAGTACTTC.

This chain uses TRBV20-1 with TRBJ2-1, with TRBD2 identical over 10 bases. Per the germline V gene, CDR1 is DFQATT and CDR2 is SNEGSKA (reference sequence). The length of the CDR3 is 17 residues. Trimming cost V 3 bases and J 0 bases; bases outside gene matches: 8. Here the CDR3 reads CSARGPGTSASYNEQFF. As DNA, the CDR3 is TGCAGTGCTAGGGGCCCCGGGACTAGCGCCTCCTACAATGAGCAGTTCTTC.

V gene TRBV5-1 combines with J gene TRBJ1-1, with 9 positions matching TRBD1. Germline values: CDR1 SGHRS, CDR2 YFSETQ. The CDR3 totals 15 residues. V trimming: 0 bases; J trimming: 5 bases; junction bases outside the gene matches: 5. The CDR3 is CASSLGTGGYTEAFF. The CDR3 coding sequence is TGCGCCAGCAGCTTGGGAACAGGGGGCTATACTGAAGCTTTCTTT.

The chain recombines TRBV5-8 with TRBJ1-2; TRBD1 matches 9 bases. The CDR3 runs to 14 residues. The junction had 6 bases not matched to a gene; V was cut back by 3 bases and J by 6 bases. The germline V gene encodes CDR1 SGHTS and CDR2 YDEGEE. CDR3 nucleotide sequence: TGTGCCAGCAGCTGGACAGGGGCCAGGGATGGCTACACCTTC. Its translation is CASSWTGARDGYTF.

There are a few counts of this clonotype. This chain links TRBV7-2 with TRBJ2-4; D not resolved. Germline CDR1 reads SGHTA; CDR2 reads FQGNSA. The CDR3 consists of 12 residues. Trimming removed 1 base from V and 10 bases from J, with 8 bases in between. Here the CDR3 reads CASSLEGRIQYF. As DNA, the CDR3 is TGTGCCAGCAGCTTAGAGGGTCGGATTCAGTACTTC. Combining the CDR3 with reference TRBV7-2 and TRBJ2-4 gives the whole variable domain GAGVSQSPSNKVTEKGKDVELRCDPISGHTALYWYRQSLGQGLEFLIYFQGNSAPDKSGLPSDRFSAERTGGSVSTLTIQRTQQEDSAVYLCASSLEGRIQYFGAGTRLSVL.

Only a few counts were recorded for this clonotype. The chain carries TRBV4-3 and TRBJ2-7; D not resolved. This CDR3 has 13 amino acids. V lost 4 bases and J lost 5, with 12 bases in between. The germline V gene has CDR1 LGHNA and CDR2 YSLEER. The DNA of the CDR3 is TGCGCCAGCAGCCCCTCGGTACGGAACGAGCAGTACTTC. Encoded protein: CASSPSVRNEQYF.

The V and J genes are TRBV7-2 and TRBJ2-5, with 10 bases that match TRBD2. Losses at the gene ends were 4 bases for V and 5 bases for J; bases not matched to a gene: 1. Germline CDR1 reads SGHTA; CDR2 reads FQGNSA. CDR3 size: 13 residues. CDR3 in amino acids: CASSSGLAETQYF. For the CDR3, the DNA is TGTGCCAGCAGCTCGGGACTAGCGGAGACCCAGTACTTC.

This clonotype was found many times. The chain couples TRBV5-1 to TRBJ2-7; D might be TRBD1 (5 bases). CDR1 and CDR2 from the germline V gene are SGHRS and YFSETQ. V was pared by 4 bases and J by 3 bases, with 11 bases between. This CDR3 comprises 13 residues. The CDR3 loop reads CASSRSDNYEQYF. DNA for the CDR3: TGCGCCAGCAGCCGATCGGACAACTACGAGCAGTACTTC.

The chain uses TRBV6-2 or TRBV6-3 and TRBJ2-3; tentative D call: TRBD2 (5 bases). CDR3 length: 15 residues. V lost 5 bases, J lost 1 base, and 13 bases lay in between. CDR1 is MNHEY, CDR2 SVGEGT, per germline. The CDR3 sequence is CASSDARGRTDTQYF. In nucleotides, the CDR3 is TGTGCCAGCAGTGACGCACGGGGTCGCACAGATACGCAGTATTTT.

The count of this clonotype is one. This sequence joins TRBV2 and TRBJ1-2, with a tentative D call TRBD1 (6 bases). The ends were cut back, 6 bases at V and 4 bases at J, with 12 bases in the middle. Germline loops: CDR1 SNHLY, CDR2 FYNNEI. The CDR3 is 13 amino acids. CDR3 nucleotides: TGTGCCAGCAGGGGACAAGAAGTCTATGGCTACACCTTC. It codes for CASRGQEVYGYTF.

The genes are TRBV4-3 and TRBJ2-3; the match to TRBD2 covers 12 bases. Germline CDR1 LGHNA, CDR2 YSLEER. V dropped 2 bases and J dropped 5; count of bases not matched to a gene: 8. The CDR3 is 17 amino acids. The CDR3 DNA sequence: TGCGCCAGCAGCCAAACGGCTAGCGGGAGGGCTGGAGATACGCAGTATTTT. It specifies CASSQTASGRAGDTQYF.